This is a list of T cell receptor beta chains from one sample in a study of cytomegalovirus exposure and HLA in healthy donors. TCRdb's table, derived via immunoSEQ multiplex PCR, lists solely in-frame clones and lacks some. The sample yields 120,000 or so clones, 81% seen once. Specimen: PBMCs. Every receptor here comes from a man between 40 and 49 years old in good health and CMV-seronegative. CDR3s include the opening cysteine and the closing phenylalanine or tryptophan. A D gene is named only where the DNA matches it firmly. Not all rows give a size; the values are once, few, many and, for expanded clones, a class.

TRBJ2-7 | TRBV7-9 | TRBD1 | - | CASSAGTATYEQYF | TGTGCCAGCAGCGCCGGGACAGCAACCTACGAGCAGTACTTC
TRBJ2-7 | TRBV10-3 | TRBD1 | - | CAIRGQGSSNEQYF | TGTGCCATCAGGGGACAGGGGTCTTCTAACGAGCAGTACTTC
TRBJ2-7 | TRBV25-1 | TRBD1 | - | CASRRDRDAQYF | TGTGCCAGCCGCCGCGACAGGGATGCGCAGTACTTC
TRBJ2-1 | TRBV6-5 | TRBD2 | - | CASRLAGVGEQFF | TGTGCCAGCAGACTAGCGGGGGTGGGTGAGCAGTTCTTC
TRBJ2-3 | TRBV5-1 | TRBD2 | - | CASSALGPSGRGDTQYF | TGCGCCAGCAGCGCCCTTGGGCCTAGCGGGAGGGGAGATACGCAGTATTTT
TRBJ2-7 | TRBV7-8 | TRBD1 | - | CASSFSGTGHYEQYF | TGTGCCAGCAGCTTCTCCGGGACAGGGCACTACGAGCAGTACTTC
TRBJ1-6 | TRBV6-6 | - | - | CASSDSLGSPLHF | TGTGCCAGCAGCGACAGCCTTGGGTCACCCCTCCACTTT
TRBJ1-1 | TRBV19 | - | - | CASNSGNTEAFF | TGTGCCAGTAACTCAGGGAACACTGAAGCTTTCTTT
TRBJ1-5 | TRBV19 | TRBD1 | - | CASSKQGNQPQHF | TGTGCCAGTAGTAAACAGGGGAACCAGCCCCAGCATTTT
TRBJ2-3 | TRBV5-1 | - | - | CASSVGQLTDTQYF | TGCGCCAGCAGCGTAGGACAGCTCACAGATACGCAGTATTTT
TRBJ2-7 | TRBV4-2 | - | - | CASSQGATLAIYEQYF | TGTGCCAGCAGCCAAGGTGCGACTCTCGCTATCTACGAGCAGTACTTC
TRBJ1-3 | TRBV30 | - | - | CAWSGGQGYGNTIYF | TGTGCCTGGAGTGGGGGGCAGGGATATGGAAACACCATATATTTT
TRBJ2-1 | TRBV28 | - | - | CASRLATDEQFF | TGTGCCAGCAGGCTAGCGACCGATGAGCAGTTCTTC
TRBJ2-1 | TRBV19 | - | - | CASSATGRSYNEQFF | TGTGCCAGTAGTGCGACAGGGAGGTCCTACAATGAGCAGTTCTTC
TRBJ2-1 | TRBV5-1 | TRBD2 | few | CASRGTSGSDEQFF | TGCGCCAGCCGGGGGACTAGCGGGAGCGATGAGCAGTTCTTC
TRBJ1-1 | TRBV5-1 | - | - | CASSLVDNTEAFF | TGCGCCAGCAGCTTGGTAGATAACACTGAAGCTTTCTTT
TRBJ1-5 | TRBV23-1 | - | - | CASSRGLAGWSGNQPQHF | TGCGCCAGCAGTAGGGGACTCGCGGGATGGTCCGGCAATCAGCCCCAGCATTTT
TRBJ2-3 | TRBV9 | - | - | CASRGLTDTQYF | TGTGCCAGCAGGGGGCTCACAGATACGCAGTATTTT
TRBJ1-6 | TRBV30 | - | - | CAWRERGNSPLHF | TGTGCCTGGAGAGAGCGCGGTAATTCACCCCTCCACTTT
TRBJ1-1 | TRBV14 | - | few | CASSPGRGSTEAFF | TGTGCCAGCAGCCCCGGGCGGGGGAGCACTGAAGCTTTCTTT
TRBJ2-1 | TRBV7-3 | TRBD2 | once | CASSLSGAIYNEQFF | TGTGCCAGCAGCCTGAGCGGGGCAATCTACAATGAGCAGTTCTTC
TRBJ1-1 | TRBV7-2 | TRBD1 | few | CASKATGDAEAFF | TGTGCCAGCAAAGCGACAGGGGACGCTGAAGCTTTCTTT